What follows are 10 T cell receptor beta chains derived from one specimen sequenced in a study of shared clonotypes between healthy human individuals (dated by TCRdb to between 2020 and 2021). Library preparation used the immunoSEQ multiplex PCR assay. Not all clones reach the TCRdb copy of this immuneACCESS table, which keeps in-frame sequences only. Checked studies attribute under half of the gap to unresolved V genes and leave the rest unexplained. The sample table contains about a million clones; only one count was recorded for 65% to 75% of them. In total, the top ten clones hold over 1.3% of the sample. The material sequenced was memory CD4+ T cells sorted from blood. This specimen's cell subset or site label, per the study, means: CD45RA-negative fraction. The receptors derive from a man younger than 35 in good health.

V gene TRBV5-1 combines with J gene TRBJ2-4, with 7 bases identical to TRBD1. After removal of 0 bases from V and 11 bases from J, the junction contained 5 bases not matched to a gene. CDR3 length: 13 residues. CDR1 and CDR2 (germline): SGHRS, YFSETQ. The CDR3 reads CASSLEGAGVQYF. CDR3 coding DNA: TGCGCCAGCAGCTTGGAGGGGGCCGGGGTTCAGTACTTC.

This clone came up a few times. The J gene is TRBJ1-1, the V gene TRBV18; D gene uncertain. CDR1 and CDR2 (germline): KGHSH, LQKENI. This CDR3 region has 14 residues. The V and J ends lost 7 bases and 4 bases respectively, with 16 bases between them. In DNA, the CDR3 is TGTGCCAGCTGGAGCGGGTCGGGAGGCACTGAAGCTTTCTTT. As protein: CASWSGSGGTEAFF.

About this clone: Other DNA sequences in this specimen translate into the identical CDR3. This chain links TRBV5-4 with TRBJ2-3, with TRBD2 identical over 10 bases. Germline-derived CDR1 and CDR2 are SGHNT and YYREEE (reference sequence). The trim removed 4 bases at V and 3 bases at J, leaving 5 bases unmatched. The CDR3 covers 15 residues. The CDR3 DNA reads TGTGCCAGCAGCCTTAGCGGGGGGAGGACAGATACGCAGTATTTT. Translated, it gives CASSLSGGRTDTQYF.

The chain carries TRBV19 and TRBJ2-1, with 7 nucleotides matching TRBD1. Germline V lookup: CDR1 LNHDA, CDR2 SQIVND (reference sequence). CDR3 size: 14 residues. The ends lost 6 bases at V and 6 bases at J; junction bases unmatched: 8. CDR3 coding DNA: TGTGCCAGTAGGGTTCGACAGGGCGGCAATGAGCAGTTCTTC. This encodes CASRVRQGGNEQFF.

The chain couples TRBV2 to TRBJ1-1; D possibly corresponds to TRBD1 (6 bases). The V end was cut by 6 bases, the J end by 5 bases, with 19 bases between. This CDR3 has 15 residues. Germline lookup yields CDR1 SNHLY and CDR2 FYNNEI. The CDR3, as DNA: TGTGCCAGCAGATTCGAATCAGGGGAGAGGACTGAAGCTTTCTTT. This translates into CASRFESGERTEAFF.

The chain is built from TRBV7-2 and TRBJ1-6; a possible D gene is TRBD1 (5 bases). CDR1 and CDR2 from the germline V gene are SGHTA and FQGNSA. This CDR3 contains 14 residues. V lost 5 bases and J 10 bases, leaving 15 bases between the germline ends. CDR3 loop: CASSRTGGASPLHF. The CDR3 nucleotides are TGTGCCAGCAGCAGAACGGGTGGGGCGTCACCCCTCCACTTT.

This chain connects TRBV7-6 to TRBJ2-7; a weak D match, TRBD2 (5 bases). Per germline, CDR1 SGHVS and CDR2 FNYEAQ. This CDR3 has 14 residues. V lost 3 bases and J 6 bases, leaving 15 bases between the germline ends. DNA of the CDR3: TGTGCCAGCAGCTTGCTCGGGATCACCGCCGAGCAGTACTTC. The encoded protein is CASSLLGITAEQYF.

V gene TRBV9 combines with J gene TRBJ2-3; D unresolved. Trimming stripped 0 bases from V and 4 bases from J, with 15 bases between. This CDR3 region has 16 residues. The germline V gene encodes CDR1 SGDLS and CDR2 YYNGEE. The CDR3 region is CASSVVGTPFADTQYF. As DNA, the CDR3 is TGTGCCAGCAGCGTAGTGGGCACTCCTTTCGCAGATACGCAGTATTTT.

As for this clone: Additional DNA sequences in this sample encode the identical CDR3. The rearrangement links TRBV10-3 to TRBJ2-7; TRBD1 agrees at 9 bases. With 2 bases clipped from V and 4 bases from J, the junction kept 3 bases outside the gene matches. Germline V gene lookup returns CDR1 ENHRY and CDR2 SYGVKD. There are 14 residues in the CDR3. The CDR3 coding sequence is TGTGCCATCAGTGAGGGGACAGGGCCTTACGAGCAGTACTTC. It codes for CAISEGTGPYEQYF.

The rearrangement joins TRBV6-6 to TRBJ1-2; D call uncertain. The germline V and J ends were trimmed by 3 bases and 3 bases, with 2 bases remaining between them. This CDR3 region has 11 residues. The germline gives CDR1 MNHNY, CDR2 SVGAGI (reference sequence). The CDR3: CASSYDYGYTF. As DNA, the CDR3 is TGTGCCAGCAGTTATGACTATGGCTACACCTTC.